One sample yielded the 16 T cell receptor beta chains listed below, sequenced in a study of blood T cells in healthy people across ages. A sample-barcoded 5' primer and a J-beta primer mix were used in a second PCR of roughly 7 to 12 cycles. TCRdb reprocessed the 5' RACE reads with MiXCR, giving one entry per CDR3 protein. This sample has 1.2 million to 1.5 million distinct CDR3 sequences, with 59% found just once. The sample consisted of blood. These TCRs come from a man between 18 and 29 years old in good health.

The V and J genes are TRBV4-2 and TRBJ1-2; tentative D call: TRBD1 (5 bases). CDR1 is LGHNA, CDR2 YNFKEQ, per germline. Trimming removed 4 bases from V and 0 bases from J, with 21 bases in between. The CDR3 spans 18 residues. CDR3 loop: CASSPEPGRPFTNYGYTF. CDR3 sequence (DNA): TGTGCCAGCAGCCCAGAACCGGGGCGGCCTTTTACTAACTATGGCTACACCTTC.

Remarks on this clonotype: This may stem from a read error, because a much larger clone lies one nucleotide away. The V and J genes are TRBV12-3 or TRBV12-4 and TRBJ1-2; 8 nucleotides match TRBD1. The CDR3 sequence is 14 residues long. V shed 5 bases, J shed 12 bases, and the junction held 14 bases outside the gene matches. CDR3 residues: CASSGDRGKSGHTF. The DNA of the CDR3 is TGTGCCAGCAGTGGCGACAGGGGAAAAAGCGGCCACACCTTC.

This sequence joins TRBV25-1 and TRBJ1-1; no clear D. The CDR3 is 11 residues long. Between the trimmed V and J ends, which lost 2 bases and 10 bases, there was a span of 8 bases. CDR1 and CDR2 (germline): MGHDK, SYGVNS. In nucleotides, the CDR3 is TGTGCCAGCAGTGAAGGGATTGGAGCTTTCTTT. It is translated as CASSEGIGAFF. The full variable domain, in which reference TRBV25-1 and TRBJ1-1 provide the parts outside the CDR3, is EADIYQTPRYLVIGTGKKITLECSQTMGHDKMYWYQQDPGMELHLIHYSYGVNSTEKGDLSSESTVSRIRTEHFPLTLESARPSHTSQYLCASSEGIGAFFGQGTRLTVV.

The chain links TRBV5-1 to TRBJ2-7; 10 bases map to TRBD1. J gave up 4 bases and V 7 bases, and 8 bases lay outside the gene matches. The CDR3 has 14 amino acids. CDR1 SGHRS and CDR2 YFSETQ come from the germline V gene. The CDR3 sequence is CASGQGGGEYEQYF. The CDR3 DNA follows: TGCGCCAGCGGACAGGGGGGCGGAGAATACGAGCAGTACTTC.

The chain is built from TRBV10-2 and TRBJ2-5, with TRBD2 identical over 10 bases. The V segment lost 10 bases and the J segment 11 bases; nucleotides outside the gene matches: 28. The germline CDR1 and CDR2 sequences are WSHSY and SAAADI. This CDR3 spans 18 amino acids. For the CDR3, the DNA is TGCGCCACCAGCAGGGCTAGCGGGAGACAGAGCTCCTACAATGAGCAGTACTTC. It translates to CATSRASGRQSSYNEQYF.

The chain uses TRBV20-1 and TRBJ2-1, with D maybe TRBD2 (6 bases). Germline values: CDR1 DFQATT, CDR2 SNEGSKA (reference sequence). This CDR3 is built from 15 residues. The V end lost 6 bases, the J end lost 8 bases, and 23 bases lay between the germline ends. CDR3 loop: CSAVAMTSQRDEQFF. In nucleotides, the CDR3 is TGCAGTGCCGTTGCAATGACTAGTCAAAGGGATGAGCAGTTCTTC.

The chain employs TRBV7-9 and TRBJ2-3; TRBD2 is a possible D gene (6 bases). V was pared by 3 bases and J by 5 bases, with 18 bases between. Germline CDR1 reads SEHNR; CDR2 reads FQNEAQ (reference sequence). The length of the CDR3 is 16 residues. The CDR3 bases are TGTGCCAGCAGCTTGGGCGTGGACATGGGAGGAGATACGCAGTATTTT. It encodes CASSLGVDMGGDTQYF.

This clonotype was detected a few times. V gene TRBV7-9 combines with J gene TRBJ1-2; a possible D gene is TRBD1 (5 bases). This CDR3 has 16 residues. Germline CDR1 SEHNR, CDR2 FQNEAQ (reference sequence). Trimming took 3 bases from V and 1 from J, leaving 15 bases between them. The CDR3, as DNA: TGTGCCAGCAGCTTGGTCCGGGGCCCAAATAACTATGGCTACACCTTC. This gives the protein CASSLVRGPNNYGYTF. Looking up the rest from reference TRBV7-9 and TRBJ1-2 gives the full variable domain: DTGVSQNPRHKITKRGQNVTFRCDPISEHNRLYWYRQTLGQGPEFLTYFQNEAQLEKSRLLSDRFSAERPKGSFSTLEIQRTEQGDSAMYLCASSLVRGPNNYGYTFGSGTRLTVV.

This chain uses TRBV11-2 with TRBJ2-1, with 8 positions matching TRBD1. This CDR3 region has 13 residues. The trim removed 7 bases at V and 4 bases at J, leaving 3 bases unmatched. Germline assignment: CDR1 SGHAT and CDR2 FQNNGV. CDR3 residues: CASKDREYNEQFF. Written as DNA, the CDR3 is TGTGCCAGCAAGGACAGGGAATACAATGAGCAGTTCTTC.

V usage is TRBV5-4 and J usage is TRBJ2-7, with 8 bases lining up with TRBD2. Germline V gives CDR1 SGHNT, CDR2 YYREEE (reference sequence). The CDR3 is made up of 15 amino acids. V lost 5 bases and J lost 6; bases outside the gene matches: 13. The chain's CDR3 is CASSPSGGVYSEQYF. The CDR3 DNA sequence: TGTGCCAGCAGTCCGTCCGGGGGGGTTTACAGCGAGCAGTACTTC.

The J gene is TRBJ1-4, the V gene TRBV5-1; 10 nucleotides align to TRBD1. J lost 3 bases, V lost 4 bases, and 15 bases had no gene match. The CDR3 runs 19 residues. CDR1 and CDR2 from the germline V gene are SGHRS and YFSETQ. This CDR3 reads CASSLIPAGTGASNEKLFF. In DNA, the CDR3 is TGCGCCAGCAGCCTTATTCCGGCCGGGACAGGGGCTTCTAATGAAAAACTGTTTTTT.

Here the CDR3 DNA reads TGTGCCACCAGCAGAGATCCAGGGACCTTGTACGAGCAGTACTTC. Encoded protein: CATSRDPGTLYEQYF. The gene calls are TRBV15 and TRBJ2-7, with D perhaps being TRBD1 or TRBD2 (5 bases each). V was clipped by 0 bases and J by 4 bases, with 13 bases between them. Germline CDR1 and CDR2: LNHNV and YYDKDF (reference sequence). The CDR3 spans 15 residues.

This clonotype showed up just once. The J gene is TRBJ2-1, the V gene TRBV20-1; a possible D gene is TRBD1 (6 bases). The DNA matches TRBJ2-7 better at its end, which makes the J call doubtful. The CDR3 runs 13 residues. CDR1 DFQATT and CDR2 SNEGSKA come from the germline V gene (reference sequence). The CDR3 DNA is TGCAGTGCCACGTTTGGGGGCCCCAACGAGCAGTACTTC. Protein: CSATFGGPNEQYF.

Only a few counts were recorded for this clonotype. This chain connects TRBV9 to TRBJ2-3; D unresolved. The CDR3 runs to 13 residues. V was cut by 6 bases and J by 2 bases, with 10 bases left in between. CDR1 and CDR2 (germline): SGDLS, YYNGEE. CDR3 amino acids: CASNPGTTDTQYF. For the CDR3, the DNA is TGTGCCAGCAATCCCGGAACCACAGATACGCAGTATTTT. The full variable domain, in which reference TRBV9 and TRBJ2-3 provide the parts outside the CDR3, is DSGVTQTPKHLITATGQRVTLRCSPRSGDLSVYWYQQSLDQGLQFLIQYYNGEERAKGNILERFSAQQFPDLHSELNLSSLELGDSALYFCASNPGTTDTQYFGPGTRLTVL.

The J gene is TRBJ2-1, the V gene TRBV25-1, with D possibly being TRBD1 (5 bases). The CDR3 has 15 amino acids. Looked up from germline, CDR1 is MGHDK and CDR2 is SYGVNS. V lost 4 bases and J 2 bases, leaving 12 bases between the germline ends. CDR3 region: CASSGPRQPYNEQFF. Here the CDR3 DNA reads TGTGCCAGCAGTGGCCCCAGACAGCCCTACAATGAGCAGTTCTTC.

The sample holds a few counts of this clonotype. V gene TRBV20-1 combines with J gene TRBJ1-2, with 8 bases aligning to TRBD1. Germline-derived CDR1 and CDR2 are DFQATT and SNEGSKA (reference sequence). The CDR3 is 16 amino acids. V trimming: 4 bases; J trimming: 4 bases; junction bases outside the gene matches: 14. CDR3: CSAIRQGKGLSYGYTF. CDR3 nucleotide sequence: TGCAGTGCTATACGACAGGGGAAGGGGCTTAGCTATGGCTACACCTTC.